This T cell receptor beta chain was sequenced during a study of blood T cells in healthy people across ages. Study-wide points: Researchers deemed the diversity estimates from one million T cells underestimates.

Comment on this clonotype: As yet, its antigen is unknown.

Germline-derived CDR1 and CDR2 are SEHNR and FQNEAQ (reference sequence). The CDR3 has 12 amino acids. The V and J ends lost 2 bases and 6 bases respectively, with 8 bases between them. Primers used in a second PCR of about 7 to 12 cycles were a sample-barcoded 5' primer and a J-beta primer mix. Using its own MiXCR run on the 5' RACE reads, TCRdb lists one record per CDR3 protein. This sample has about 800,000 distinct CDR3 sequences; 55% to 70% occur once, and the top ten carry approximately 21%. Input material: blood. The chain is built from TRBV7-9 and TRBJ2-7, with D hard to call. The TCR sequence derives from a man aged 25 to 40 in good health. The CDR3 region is CASSLLGPEQYF. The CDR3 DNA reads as TGTGCCAGCAGCTTACTAGGGCCCGAGCAGTACTTC. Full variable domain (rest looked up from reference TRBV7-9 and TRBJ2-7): DTGVSQNPRHKITKRGQNVTFRCDPISEHNRLYWYRQTLGQGPEFLTYFQNEAQLEKSRLLSDRFSAERPKGSFSTLEIQRTEQGDSAMYLCASSLLGPEQYFGPGTRLTVT.